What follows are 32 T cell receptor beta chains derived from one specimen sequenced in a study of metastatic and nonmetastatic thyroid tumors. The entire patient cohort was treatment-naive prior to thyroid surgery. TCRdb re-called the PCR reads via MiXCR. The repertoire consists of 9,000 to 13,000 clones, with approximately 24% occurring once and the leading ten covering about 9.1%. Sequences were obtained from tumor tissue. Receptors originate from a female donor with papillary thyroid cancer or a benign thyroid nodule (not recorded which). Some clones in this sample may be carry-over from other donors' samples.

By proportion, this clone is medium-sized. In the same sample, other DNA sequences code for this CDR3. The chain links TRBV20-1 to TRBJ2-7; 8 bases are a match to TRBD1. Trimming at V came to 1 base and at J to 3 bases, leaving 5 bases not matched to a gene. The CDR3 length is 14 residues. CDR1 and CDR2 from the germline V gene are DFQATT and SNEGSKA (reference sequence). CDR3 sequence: CSARVGTGIYEQYF. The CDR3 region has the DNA TGCAGTGCTAGAGTAGGGACAGGAATCTACGAGCAGTACTTC.

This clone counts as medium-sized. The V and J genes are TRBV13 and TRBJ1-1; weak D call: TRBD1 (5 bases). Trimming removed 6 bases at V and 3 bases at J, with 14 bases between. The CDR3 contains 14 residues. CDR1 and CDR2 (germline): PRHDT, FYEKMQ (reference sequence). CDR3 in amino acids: CASSPGPGHTEAFF. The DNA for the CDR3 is TGTGCCAGCAGTCCAGGGCCTGGGCACACTGAAGCTTTCTTT.

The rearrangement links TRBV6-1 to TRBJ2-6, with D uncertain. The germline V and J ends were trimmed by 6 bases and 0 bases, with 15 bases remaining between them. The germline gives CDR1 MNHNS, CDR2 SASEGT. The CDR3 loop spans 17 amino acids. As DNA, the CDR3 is TGTGCCAGCAGCCGCGCGAGTCCCGTCTCTGGGGCCAACGTCCTGACTTTC. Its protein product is CASSRASPVSGANVLTF.

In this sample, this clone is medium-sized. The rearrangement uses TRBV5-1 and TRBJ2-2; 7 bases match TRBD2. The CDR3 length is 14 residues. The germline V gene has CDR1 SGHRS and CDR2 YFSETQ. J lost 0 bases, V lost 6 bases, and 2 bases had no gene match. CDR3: CASKRDPNTGELFF. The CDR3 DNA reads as TGCGCCAGCAAGCGGGATCCGAACACCGGGGAGCTGTTTTTT.

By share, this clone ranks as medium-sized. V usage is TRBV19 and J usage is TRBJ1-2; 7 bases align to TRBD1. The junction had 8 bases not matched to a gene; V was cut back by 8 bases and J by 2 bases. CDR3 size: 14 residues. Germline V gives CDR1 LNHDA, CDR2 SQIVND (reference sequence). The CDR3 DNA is TGTGCCAGTTCTCACCGGGACAGAAACTATGGCTACACCTTC. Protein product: CASSHRDRNYGYTF.

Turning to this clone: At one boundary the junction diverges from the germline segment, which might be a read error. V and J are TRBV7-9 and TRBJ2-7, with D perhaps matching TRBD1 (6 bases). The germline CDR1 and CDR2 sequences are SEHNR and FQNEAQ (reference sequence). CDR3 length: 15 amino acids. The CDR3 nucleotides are TGTGCCAGCAGCCGAGGGGGACCTTACCTCTACGAGCAGTACTTT. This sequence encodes CASSRGGPYLYEQYF.

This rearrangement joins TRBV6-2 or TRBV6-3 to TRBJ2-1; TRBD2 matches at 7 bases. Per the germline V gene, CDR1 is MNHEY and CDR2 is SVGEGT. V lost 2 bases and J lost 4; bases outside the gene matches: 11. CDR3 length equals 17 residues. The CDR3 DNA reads TGTGCCAGCAGTTACCCCCCACTGCGGGAGATTTACAATGAGCAGTTCTTC. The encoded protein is CASSYPPLREIYNEQFF.

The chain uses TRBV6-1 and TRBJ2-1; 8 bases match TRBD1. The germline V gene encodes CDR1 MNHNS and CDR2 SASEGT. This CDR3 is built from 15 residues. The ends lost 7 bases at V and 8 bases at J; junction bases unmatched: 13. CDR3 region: CASKPPGQAGHEQFF. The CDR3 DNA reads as TGTGCCAGCAAACCACCGGGACAGGCAGGCCATGAGCAGTTCTTC.

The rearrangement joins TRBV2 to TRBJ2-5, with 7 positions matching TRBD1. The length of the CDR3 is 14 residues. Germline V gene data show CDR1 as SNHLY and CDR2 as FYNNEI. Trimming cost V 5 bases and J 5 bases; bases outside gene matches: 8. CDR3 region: CASSSTGVVETQYF. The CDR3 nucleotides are TGTGCCAGCAGTTCTACAGGGGTGGTGGAGACCCAGTACTTC. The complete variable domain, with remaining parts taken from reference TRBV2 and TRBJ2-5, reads EPEVTQTPSHQVTQMGQEVILRCVPISNHLYFYWYRQILGQKVEFLVSFYNNEISEKSEIFDDQFSVERPDGSNFTLKIRSTKLEDSAMYFCASSSTGVVETQYFGPGTRLLVL.

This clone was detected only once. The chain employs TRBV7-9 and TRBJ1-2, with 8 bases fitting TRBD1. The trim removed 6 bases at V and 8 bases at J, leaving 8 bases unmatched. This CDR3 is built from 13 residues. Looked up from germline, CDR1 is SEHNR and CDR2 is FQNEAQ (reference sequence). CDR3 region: CASRSTGADGYTF. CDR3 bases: TGTGCCAGCAGATCGACAGGGGCGGACGGCTACACCTTC.

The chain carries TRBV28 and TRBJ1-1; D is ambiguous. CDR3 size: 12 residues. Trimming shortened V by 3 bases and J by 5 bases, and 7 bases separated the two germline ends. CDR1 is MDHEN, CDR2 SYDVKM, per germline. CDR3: CASSFFRTEAFF. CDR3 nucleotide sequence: TGTGCCAGCAGTTTTTTTCGGACTGAAGCTTTCTTT.

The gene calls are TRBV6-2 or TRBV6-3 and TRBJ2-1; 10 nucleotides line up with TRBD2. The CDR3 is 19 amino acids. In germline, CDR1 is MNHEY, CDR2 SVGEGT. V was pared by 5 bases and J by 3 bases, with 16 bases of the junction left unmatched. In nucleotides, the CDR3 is TGTGCCAGCAGTCCGCAACCCGCGACTAGCGGGTATCACTACAATGAGCAGTTCTTC. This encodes CASSPQPATSGYHYNEQFF.

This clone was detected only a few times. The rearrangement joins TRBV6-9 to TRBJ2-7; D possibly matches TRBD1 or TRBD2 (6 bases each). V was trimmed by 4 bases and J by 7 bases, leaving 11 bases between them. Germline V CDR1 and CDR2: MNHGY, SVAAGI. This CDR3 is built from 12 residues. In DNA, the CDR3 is TGTGCCAGCAGTTGGGGGGCAGGAGAGCAGTACTTC. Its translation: CASSWGAGEQYF.

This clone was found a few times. CDR3 amino acids: CASRQGTGNGYTF. The CDR3, as DNA: TGTGCCAGCAGACAAGGGACAGGGAATGGCTACACCTTC. The chain joins TRBV12-3 or TRBV12-4 to TRBJ1-2; TRBD1 matches at 9 bases. Trimming removed 6 bases from V and 6 bases from J; junction bases left unmatched: 5. The CDR3 has 13 amino acids.

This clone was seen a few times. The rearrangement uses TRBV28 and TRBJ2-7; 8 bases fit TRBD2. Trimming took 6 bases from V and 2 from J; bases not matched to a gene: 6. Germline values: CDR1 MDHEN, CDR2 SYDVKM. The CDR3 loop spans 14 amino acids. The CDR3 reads CASRSSGTAYEQYF. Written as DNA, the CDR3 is TGTGCCAGCAGGAGTAGCGGGACCGCCTACGAGCAGTACTTC. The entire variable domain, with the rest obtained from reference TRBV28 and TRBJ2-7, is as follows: DVKVTQSSRYLVKRTGEKVFLECVQDMDHENMFWYRQDPGLGLRLIYFSYDVKMKEKGDIPEGYSVSREKKERFSLILESASTNQTSMYLCASRSSGTAYEQYFGPGTRLTVT.

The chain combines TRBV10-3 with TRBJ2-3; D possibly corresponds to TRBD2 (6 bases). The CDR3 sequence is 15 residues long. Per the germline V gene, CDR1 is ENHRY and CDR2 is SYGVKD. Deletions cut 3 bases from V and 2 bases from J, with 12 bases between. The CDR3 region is CAISDASENTDTQYF. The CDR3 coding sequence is TGTGCCATCAGTGACGCTAGCGAGAACACAGATACGCAGTATTTT.

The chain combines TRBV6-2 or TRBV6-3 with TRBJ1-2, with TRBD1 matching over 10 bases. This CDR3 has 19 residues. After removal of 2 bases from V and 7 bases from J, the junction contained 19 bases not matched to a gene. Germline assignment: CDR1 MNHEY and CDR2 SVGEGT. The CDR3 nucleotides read TGTGCCAGCAGTTACGGGCTGGGACAGGGGAGTTCAGGGAATGGTGGCTACACCTTC. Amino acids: CASSYGLGQGSSGNGGYTF.

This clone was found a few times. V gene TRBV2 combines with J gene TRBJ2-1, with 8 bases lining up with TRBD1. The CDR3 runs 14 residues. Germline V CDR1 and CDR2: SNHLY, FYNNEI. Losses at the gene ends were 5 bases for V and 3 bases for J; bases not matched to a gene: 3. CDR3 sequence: CASSPGGDYNEQFF. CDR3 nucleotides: TGTGCCAGCAGTCCAGGGGGCGACTACAATGAGCAGTTCTTC.

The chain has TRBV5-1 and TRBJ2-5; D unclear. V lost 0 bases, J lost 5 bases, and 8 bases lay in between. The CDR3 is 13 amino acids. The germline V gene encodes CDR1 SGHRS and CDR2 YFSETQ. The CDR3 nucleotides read TGCGCCAGCAGCTTGGCTACGTGGGAGACCCAGTACTTC. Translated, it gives CASSLATWETQYF.

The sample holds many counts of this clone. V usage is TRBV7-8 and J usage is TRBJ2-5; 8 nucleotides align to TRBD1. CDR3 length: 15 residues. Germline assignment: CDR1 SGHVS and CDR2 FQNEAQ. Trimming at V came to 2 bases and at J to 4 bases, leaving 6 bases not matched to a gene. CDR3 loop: CASSLRGQGAETQYF. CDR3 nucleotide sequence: TGTGCCAGCAGCTTAAGGGGTCAGGGGGCAGAGACCCAGTACTTC. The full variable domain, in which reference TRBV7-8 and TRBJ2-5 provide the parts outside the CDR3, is GAGVSQSPRYKVAKRGQDVALRCDPISGHVSLFWYQQALGQGPEFLTYFQNEAQLDKSGLPSDRFFAERPEGSVSTLKIQRTQQEDSAVYLCASSLRGQGAETQYFGPGTRLLVL.

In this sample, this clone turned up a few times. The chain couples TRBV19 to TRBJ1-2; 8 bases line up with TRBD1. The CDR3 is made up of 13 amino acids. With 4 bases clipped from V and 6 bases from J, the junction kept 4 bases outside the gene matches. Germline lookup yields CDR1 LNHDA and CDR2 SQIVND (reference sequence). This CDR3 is CASSTGQGHGYTF. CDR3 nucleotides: TGTGCCAGTAGTACCGGACAGGGTCATGGCTACACCTTC.

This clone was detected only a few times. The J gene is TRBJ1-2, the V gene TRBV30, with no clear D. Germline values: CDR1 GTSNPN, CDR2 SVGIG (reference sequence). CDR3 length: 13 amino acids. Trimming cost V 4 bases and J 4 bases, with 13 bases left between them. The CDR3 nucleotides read TGTGCCTGGATACGGACCTTTGGCTATGGCTACACCTTC. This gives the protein CAWIRTFGYGYTF. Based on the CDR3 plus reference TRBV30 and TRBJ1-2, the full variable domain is SQTIHQWPATLVQPVGSPLSLECTVEGTSNPNLYWYRQAAGRGLQLLFYSVGIGQISSEVPQNLSASRPQDRQFILSSKKLLLSDSGFYLCAWIRTFGYGYTFGSGTRLTVV.

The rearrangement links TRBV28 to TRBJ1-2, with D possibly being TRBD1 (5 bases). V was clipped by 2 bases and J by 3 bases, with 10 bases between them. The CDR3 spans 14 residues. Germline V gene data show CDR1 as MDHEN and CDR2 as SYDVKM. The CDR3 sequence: CASSLRTRDYGYTF. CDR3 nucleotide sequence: TGTGCCAGCAGTTTACGGACACGAGACTATGGCTACACCTTC.

CDR3 sequence (DNA): TGCGCCAGCAGCCCGGAAGGATTGGGGGGTTCCACAGATACGCAGTATTTT. Amino acid sequence: CASSPEGLGGSTDTQYF. The V call is TRBV5-1, the J call TRBJ2-3; D might be TRBD2 (6 bases). CDR3 size: 17 residues. Germline V gene lookup returns CDR1 SGHRS and CDR2 YFSETQ. The V gene lost 4 bases and the J gene lost 2 bases, with 20 bases spanning the gap.

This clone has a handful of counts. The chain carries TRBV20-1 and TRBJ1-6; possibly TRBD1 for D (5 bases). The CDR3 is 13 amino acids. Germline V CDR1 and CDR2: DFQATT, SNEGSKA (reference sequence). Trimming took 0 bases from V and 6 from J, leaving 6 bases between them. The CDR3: CSARDRVNSPLHF. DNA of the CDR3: TGCAGTGCTAGAGACAGGGTTAATTCACCCCTCCACTTT.

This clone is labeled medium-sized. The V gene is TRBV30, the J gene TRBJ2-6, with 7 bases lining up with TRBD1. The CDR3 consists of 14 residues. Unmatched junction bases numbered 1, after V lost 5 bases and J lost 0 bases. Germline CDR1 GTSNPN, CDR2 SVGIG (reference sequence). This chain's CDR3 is CAWAGGSGANVLTF. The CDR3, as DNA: TGTGCCTGGGCAGGGGGCTCTGGGGCCAACGTCCTGACTTTC.

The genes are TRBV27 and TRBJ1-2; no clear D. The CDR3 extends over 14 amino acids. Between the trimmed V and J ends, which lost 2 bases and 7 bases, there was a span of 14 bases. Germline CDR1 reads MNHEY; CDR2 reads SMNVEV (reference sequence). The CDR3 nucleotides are TGTGCCAGCAGTTTAAGCCGGGGAGCGGTTGGCTACACCTTC. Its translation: CASSLSRGAVGYTF.

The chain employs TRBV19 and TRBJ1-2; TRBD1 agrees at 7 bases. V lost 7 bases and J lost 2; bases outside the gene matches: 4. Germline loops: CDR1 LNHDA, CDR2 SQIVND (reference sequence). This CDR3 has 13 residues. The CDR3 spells CASTGQANYGYTF. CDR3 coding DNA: TGTGCCAGTACCGGACAGGCCAACTATGGCTACACCTTC.

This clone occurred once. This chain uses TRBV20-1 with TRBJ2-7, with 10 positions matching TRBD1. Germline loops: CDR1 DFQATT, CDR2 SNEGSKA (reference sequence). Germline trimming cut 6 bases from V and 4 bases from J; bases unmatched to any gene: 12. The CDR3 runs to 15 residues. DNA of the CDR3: TGCAGTGCCATACCCCCGACAGGGGGCATATACGAGCAGTACTTC. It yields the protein CSAIPPTGGIYEQYF.

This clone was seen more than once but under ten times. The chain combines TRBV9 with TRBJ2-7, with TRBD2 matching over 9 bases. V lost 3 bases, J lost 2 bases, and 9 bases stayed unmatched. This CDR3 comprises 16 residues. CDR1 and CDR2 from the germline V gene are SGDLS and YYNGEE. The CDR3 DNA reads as TGTGCCAGCAGCGCGGCTATAGCGGGAGACCCCTACGAGCAGTACTTC. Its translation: CASSAAIAGDPYEQYF. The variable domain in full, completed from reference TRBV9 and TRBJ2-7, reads DSGVTQTPKHLITATGQRVTLRCSPRSGDLSVYWYQQSLDQGLQFLIQYYNGEERAKGNILERFSAQQFPDLHSELNLSSLELGDSALYFCASSAAIAGDPYEQYFGPGTRLTVT.

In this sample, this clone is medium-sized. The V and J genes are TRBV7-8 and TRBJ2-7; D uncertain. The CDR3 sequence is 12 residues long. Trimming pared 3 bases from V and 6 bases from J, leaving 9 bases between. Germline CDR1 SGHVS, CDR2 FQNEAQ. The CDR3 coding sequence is TGTGCCAGCAGCTTTGCAGTTGCCGAGCAGTACTTC. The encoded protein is CASSFAVAEQYF. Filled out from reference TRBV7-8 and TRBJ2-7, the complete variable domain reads GAGVSQSPRYKVAKRGQDVALRCDPISGHVSLFWYQQALGQGPEFLTYFQNEAQLDKSGLPSDRFFAERPEGSVSTLKIQRTQQEDSAVYLCASSFAVAEQYFGPGTRLTVT.

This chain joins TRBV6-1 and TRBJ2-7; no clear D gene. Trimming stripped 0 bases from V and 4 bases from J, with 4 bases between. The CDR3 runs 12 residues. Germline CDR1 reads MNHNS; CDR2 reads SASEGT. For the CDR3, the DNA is TGTGCCAGCAGTGAAGCGAGGTACGAGCAGTACTTC. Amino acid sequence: CASSEARYEQYF.